What follows is one T cell receptor (beta chain) and its context. The data originate from a study of blood T cell repertoires in COVID-19. About the study: COVID-19 samples from acute and convalescent phases originated in the United States, Italy and Spain. In each case, the material was cDNA or gDNA derived from T cells, B-cell-depleted T cells, or PBMCs.

Only in-frame clones appear in the TCRdb table, and some are missing; sequencing was by immunoSEQ multiplex PCR. The sample includes just over 300,000 clones, around 85% of them seen just once. V dropped 2 bases and J dropped 7 bases, with 13 bases sitting between them. This CDR3 region has 15 residues. Germline V gives CDR1 KGHDR, CDR2 SFDVKD. Self-reported history from a screening survey and questionnaire set each donor's cohort. Among Cohort 3 donors, those recovered had two negative PCRs, clearance, or symptom resolution. The receptor was isolated from a man younger than 45 who had recovered from COVID-19. The chain has TRBV24-1 and TRBJ1-4, with a tentative D call TRBD1 (5 bases). The material sequenced was PBMCs or T cells enriched from blood (not recorded which). In nucleotides, the CDR3 is TGTGCCACCAGTGATTCGGCAGGGCCGGGTGAAAAACTGTTTTTT. Protein sequence: CATSDSAGPGEKLFF.